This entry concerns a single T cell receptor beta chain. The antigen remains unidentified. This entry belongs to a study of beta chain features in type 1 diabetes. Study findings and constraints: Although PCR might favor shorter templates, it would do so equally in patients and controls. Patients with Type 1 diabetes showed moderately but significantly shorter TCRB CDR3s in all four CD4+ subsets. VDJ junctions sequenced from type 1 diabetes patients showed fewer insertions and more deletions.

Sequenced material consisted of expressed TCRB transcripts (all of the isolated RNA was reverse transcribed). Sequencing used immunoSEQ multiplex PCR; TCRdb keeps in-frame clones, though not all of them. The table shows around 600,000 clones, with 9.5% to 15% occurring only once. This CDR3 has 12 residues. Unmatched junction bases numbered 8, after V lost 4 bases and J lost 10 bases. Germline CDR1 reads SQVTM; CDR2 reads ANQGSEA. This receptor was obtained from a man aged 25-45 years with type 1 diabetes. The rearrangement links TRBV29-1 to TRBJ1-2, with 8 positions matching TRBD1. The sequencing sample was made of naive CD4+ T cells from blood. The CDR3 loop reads CSVGTGSDVYTF. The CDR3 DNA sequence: TGCAGCGTTGGGACAGGGAGTGATGTCTACACCTTC.